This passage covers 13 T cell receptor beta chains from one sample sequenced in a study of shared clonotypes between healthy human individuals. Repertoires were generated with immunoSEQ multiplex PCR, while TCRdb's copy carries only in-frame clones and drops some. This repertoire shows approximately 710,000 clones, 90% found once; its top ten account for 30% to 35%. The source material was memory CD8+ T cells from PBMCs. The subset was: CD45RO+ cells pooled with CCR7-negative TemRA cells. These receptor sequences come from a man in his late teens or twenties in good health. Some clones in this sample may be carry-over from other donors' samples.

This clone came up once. CDR3 residues: CASSQRTPWEVGFYGYTF. The CDR3 DNA reads TGTGCCAGCAGCCAGCGGACACCCTGGGAAGTGGGGTTCTATGGCTACACCTTC. This chain uses TRBV14 with TRBJ1-2, with a possible D match to TRBD1 (5 bases). V gave up 3 bases and J gave up 4 bases, with 24 bases separating them. In germline, CDR1 is SGHDN, CDR2 FVKESK. The CDR3 runs to 18 residues.

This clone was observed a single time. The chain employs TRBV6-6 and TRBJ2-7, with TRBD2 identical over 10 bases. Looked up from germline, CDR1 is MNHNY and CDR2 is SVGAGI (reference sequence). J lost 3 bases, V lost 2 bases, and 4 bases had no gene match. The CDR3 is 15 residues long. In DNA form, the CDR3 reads TGTGCCAGCAGTTACGAGGCTAGCGGGAGCTACGAGCAGTACTTC. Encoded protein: CASSYEASGSYEQYF.

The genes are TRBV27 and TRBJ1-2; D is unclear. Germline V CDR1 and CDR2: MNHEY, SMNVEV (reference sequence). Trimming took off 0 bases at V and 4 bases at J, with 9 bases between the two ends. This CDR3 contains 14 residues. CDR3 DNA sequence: TGTGCCAGCAGTTTATCAGTTACTAGCTATGGCTACACCTTC. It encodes CASSLSVTSYGYTF.

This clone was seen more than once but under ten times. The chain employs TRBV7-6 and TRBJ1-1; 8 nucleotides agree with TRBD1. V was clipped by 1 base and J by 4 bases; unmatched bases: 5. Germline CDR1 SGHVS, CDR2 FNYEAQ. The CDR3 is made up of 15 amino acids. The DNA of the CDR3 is TGTGCCAGCAGCTTAGATGGACAGGGCCCCACTGAAGCTTTCTTT. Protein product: CASSLDGQGPTEAFF.

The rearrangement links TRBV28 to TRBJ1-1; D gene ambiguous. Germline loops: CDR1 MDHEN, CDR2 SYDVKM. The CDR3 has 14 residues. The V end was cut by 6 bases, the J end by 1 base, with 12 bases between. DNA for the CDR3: TGTGCCAGCAGCTTCGCGACCTCGAACACTGAAGCTTTCTTT. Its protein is CASSFATSNTEAFF.

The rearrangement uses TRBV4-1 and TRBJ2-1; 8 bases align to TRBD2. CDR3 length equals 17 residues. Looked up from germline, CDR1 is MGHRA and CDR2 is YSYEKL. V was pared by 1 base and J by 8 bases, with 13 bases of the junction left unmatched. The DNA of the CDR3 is TGCGCCAGCAGCCAAGGTGTATGGCGGGAGGTGAAGGATGAGCAGTTCTTC. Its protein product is CASSQGVWREVKDEQFF.

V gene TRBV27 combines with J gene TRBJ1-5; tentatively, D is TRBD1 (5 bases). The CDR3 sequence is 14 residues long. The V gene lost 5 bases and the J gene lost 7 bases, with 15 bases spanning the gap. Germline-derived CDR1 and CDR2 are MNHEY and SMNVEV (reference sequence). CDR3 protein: CASSPGAETQPQHF. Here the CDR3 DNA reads TGTGCCAGCAGTCCTGGGGCCGAAACCCAGCCCCAGCATTTT.

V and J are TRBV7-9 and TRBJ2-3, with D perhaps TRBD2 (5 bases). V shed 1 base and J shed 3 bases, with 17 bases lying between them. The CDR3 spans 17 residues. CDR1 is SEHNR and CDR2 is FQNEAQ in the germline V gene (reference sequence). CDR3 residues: CASSLGPVGSRTDTQYF. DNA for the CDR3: TGTGCCAGCAGCTTAGGCCCAGTTGGGAGTAGGACAGATACGCAGTATTTT.

The CDR3: CAGGWAQGPEQYF. In DNA form, the CDR3 reads TGTGCCGGCGGGTGGGCCCAAGGTCCCGAGCAGTACTTC. The chain is built from TRBV11-2 and TRBJ2-5; the D gene is possibly TRBD2 (5 bases). The DNA end lines up better with TRBJ2-7; the J call may be wrong. CDR1 and CDR2 (germline): SGHAT, FQNNGV. There are 13 residues in the CDR3.

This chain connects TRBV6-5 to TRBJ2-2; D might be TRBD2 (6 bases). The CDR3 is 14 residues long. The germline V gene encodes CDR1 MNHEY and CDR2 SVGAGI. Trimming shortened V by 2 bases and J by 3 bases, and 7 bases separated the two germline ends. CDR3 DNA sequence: TGTGCCAGCAGTTACGGGACTTACACCGGGGAGCTGTTTTTT. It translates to CASSYGTYTGELFF.

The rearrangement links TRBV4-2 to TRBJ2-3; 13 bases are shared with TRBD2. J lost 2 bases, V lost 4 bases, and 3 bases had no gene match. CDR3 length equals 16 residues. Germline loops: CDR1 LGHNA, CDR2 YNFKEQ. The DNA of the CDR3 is TGTGCCAGCAGCCCACTAGCGGGAGGGTTCACAGATACGCAGTATTTT. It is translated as CASSPLAGGFTDTQYF.

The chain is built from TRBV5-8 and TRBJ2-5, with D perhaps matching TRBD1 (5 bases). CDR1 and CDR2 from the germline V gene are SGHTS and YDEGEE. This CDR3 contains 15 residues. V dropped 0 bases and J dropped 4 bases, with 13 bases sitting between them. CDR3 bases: TGTGCCAGCAGCTTGGCCTGGACACACGGAGAGACCCAGTACTTC. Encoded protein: CASSLAWTHGETQYF.

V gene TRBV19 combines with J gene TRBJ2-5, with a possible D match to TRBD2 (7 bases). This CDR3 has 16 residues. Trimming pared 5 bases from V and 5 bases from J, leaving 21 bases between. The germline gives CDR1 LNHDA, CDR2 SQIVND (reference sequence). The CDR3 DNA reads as TGTGCCAGTAGTCCGCGGGCGGGGGCGAAGATGGAGACCCAGTACTTC. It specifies CASSPRAGAKMETQYF.